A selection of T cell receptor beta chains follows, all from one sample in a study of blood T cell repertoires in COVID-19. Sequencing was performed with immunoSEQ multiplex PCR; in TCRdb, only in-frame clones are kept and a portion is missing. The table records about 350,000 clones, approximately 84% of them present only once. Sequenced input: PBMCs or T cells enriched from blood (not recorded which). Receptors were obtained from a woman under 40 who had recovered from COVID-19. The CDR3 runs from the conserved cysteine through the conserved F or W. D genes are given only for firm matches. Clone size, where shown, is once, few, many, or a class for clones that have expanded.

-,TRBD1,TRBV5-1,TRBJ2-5,CASSLGGGETQYF,TGCGCCAGCAGCTTAGGGGGCGGGGAGACCCAGTACTTC
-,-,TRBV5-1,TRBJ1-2,CASSWDGGSDTF,TGCGCCAGCAGCTGGGACGGGGGTAGCGACACCTTC
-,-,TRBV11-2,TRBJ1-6,CASSLESGAFRNSPLHF,TGTGCCAGCAGCTTAGAGTCAGGGGCCTTTCGTAATTCACCCCTCCACTTT
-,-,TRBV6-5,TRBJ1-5,CASSPSGISNQPQHF,TGTGCCAGCAGCCCATCGGGGATTAGCAATCAGCCCCAGCATTTT
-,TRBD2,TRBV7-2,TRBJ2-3,CASTLAGGRGGDTQYF,TGTGCCAGCACCCTAGCGGGGGGGCGAGGGGGAGATACGCAGTATTTT
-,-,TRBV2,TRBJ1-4,CASSARFPGIATNEKLFF,TGTGCCAGCAGTGCACGGTTTCCAGGGATTGCAACTAATGAAAAACTGTTTTTT
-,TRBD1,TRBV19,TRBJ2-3,CASSTDRDRKNTDTQYF,TGTGCCAGTAGTACCGACCGGGACAGGAAAAACACAGATACGCAGTATTTT
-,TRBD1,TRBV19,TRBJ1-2,CASTQGGRSFGGYTF,TGTGCCAGTACCCAGGGGGGACGGAGCTTCGGTGGCTACACCTTC
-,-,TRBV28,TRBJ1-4,CASRTSRQWMGEKLFF,TGTGCCAGCAGAACGTCGCGGCAGTGGATGGGTGAAAAACTGTTTTTT
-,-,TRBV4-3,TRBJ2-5,CASSQGAGAIQETQYF,TGCGCCAGCAGCCAAGGTGCGGGGGCCATCCAAGAGACCCAGTACTTC
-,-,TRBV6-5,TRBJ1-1,CASSPQVDTEAFF,TGTGCCAGCAGTCCCCAGGTGGACACTGAAGCTTTCTTT
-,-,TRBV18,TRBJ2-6,CASSPSGGAAGANVLTF,TGTGCCAGCTCACCGTCCGGAGGGGCCGCGGGGGCCAACGTCCTGACTTTC
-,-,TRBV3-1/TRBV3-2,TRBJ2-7,CASSLNPAYEQYF,TGTGCCAGCAGCCTCAACCCGGCCTACGAGCAGTACTTC
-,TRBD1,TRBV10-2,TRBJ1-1,CASSSIGQGATEAFF,TGCGCCAGCAGTTCCATCGGACAGGGGGCGACTGAAGCTTTCTTT
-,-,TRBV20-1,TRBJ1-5,CSASLPGVGNQPQHF,TGCAGTGCTAGTCTCCCAGGGGTAGGCAATCAGCCCCAGCATTTT
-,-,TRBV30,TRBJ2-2,CAWSEQIDGELFF,TGTGCCTGGAGTGAGCAAATAGATGGGGAGCTGTTTTTT
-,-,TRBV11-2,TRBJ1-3,CASSFSEGISGNTIYF,TGTGCCAGCAGCTTCTCGGAGGGGATCTCTGGAAACACCATATATTTT
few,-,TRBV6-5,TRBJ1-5,CASSGENHSNQPQHF,TGTGCCAGCTCTGGGGAGAATCATAGCAATCAGCCCCAGCATTTT
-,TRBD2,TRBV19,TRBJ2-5,CASSLAGTSGVKTQYF,TGTGCCAGCTCTCTGGCCGGGACTAGCGGGGTTAAGACCCAGTACTTC
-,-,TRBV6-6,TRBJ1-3,CASTISGNTIYF,TGTGCCAGTACAATCTCTGGAAACACCATATATTTT
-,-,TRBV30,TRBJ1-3,CACPGDNSGNTIYF,TGTGCCTGCCCAGGGGACAACTCTGGAAACACCATATATTTT
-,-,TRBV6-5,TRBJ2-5,CASSLRTAQETQYF,TGTGCCAGCAGCCTGCGGACAGCCCAAGAGACCCAGTACTTC
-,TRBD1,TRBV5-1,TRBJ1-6,CASSLEQGNSPLHF,TGCGCCAGCAGCTTGGAACAGGGGAATTCACCCCTCCACTTT
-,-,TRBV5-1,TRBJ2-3,CASSPRGGRGTDTQYF,TGCGCCAGCAGCCCAAGGGGGGGCAGGGGCACAGATACGCAGTATTTT
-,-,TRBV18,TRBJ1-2,CASSPNLQVDYGYTF,TGTGCCAGCTCACCTAACTTACAGGTTGACTATGGCTACACCTTC
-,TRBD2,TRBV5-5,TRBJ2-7,CASSLVTSGGPSYEQYF,TGTGCCAGCAGCTTGGTTACTAGCGGGGGCCCCTCCTACGAGCAGTACTTC
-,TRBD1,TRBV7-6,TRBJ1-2,CASSLEGRQGPYGYTF,TGTGCCAGCAGCTTAGAGGGGAGACAGGGCCCCTATGGCTACACCTTC
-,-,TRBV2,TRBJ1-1,CASTRGLNTEAFF,TGTGCCAGCACTAGGGGTTTGAACACTGAAGCTTTCTTT
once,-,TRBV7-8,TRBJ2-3,CASSLEGGPHTDTQYF,TGTGCCAGCAGCTTAGAGGGGGGGCCTCACACAGATACGCAGTATTTT
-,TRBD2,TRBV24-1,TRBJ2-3,CATSDWTSGATDTQYF,TGTGCCACCAGTGATTGGACTAGCGGAGCCACAGATACGCAGTATTTT
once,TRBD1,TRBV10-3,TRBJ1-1,CAISESTPGPGTGSSAAFF,TGTGCCATCAGTGAGTCGACTCCGGGGCCTGGGACAGGGTCCTCGGCCGCTTTCTTT
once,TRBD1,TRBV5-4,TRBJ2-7,CASSGASGGEQYF,TGTGCCAGCAGCGGCGCGTCAGGGGGCGAGCAGTACTTC
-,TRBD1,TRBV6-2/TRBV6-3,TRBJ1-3,CASSYSDRTSGNTIYF,TGTGCCAGCAGTTACTCGGACAGGACCTCTGGAAACACCATATATTTT
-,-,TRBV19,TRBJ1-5,CASSKTGIDNQPQHF,TGTGCCAGTAGTAAAACAGGGATTGACAATCAGCCCCAGCATTTT
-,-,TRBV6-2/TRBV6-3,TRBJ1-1,CASSPIESGGEAFF,TGTGCCAGCAGTCCAATCGAGTCGGGGGGGGAAGCTTTCTTT
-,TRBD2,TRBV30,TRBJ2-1,CAWSVIRLAGIRGNYEQFF,TGTGCCTGGAGTGTAATCCGGCTAGCGGGGATCCGTGGGAATTATGAGCAGTTCTTC
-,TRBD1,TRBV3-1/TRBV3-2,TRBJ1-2,CASSQGTGDIYGYTF,TGTGCCAGCAGCCAAGGGACAGGGGACATCTATGGCTACACCTTC
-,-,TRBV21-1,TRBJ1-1,CASSKDGCTGGANTEAFF,TGTGCCAGCAGCAAAGATGGATGTACAGGGGGCGCGAACACTGAAGCTTTCTTT
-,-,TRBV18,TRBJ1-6,CASSPLPASSYNSPLHF,TGTGCCAGCTCACCCCTCCCAGCTAGCTCCTATAATTCACCCCTCCACTTT
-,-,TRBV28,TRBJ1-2,CASSLPGHLNYGYTF,TGTGCCAGCAGCCTCCCGGGACACCTTAACTATGGCTACACCTTC
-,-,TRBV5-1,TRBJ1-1,CASSLAPSGRDTEAFF,TGCGCCAGCAGCTTGGCACCCTCCGGGAGGGACACTGAAGCTTTCTTT
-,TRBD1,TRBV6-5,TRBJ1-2,CASSPGTAGYGYTF,TGTGCCAGCAGTCCCGGGACAGCAGGCTATGGCTACACCTTC
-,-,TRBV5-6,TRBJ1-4,CASSLFQGRRGEKLFF,TGTGCCAGCAGCTTGTTTCAGGGGCGCCGAGGTGAAAAACTGTTTTTT
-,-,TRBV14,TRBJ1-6,CASSLRNSPLHF,TGTGCCAGCAGCCTCAGAAATTCACCCCTCCACTTT
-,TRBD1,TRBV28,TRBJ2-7,CASSSTGVSSYEQYF,TGTGCCAGCAGTTCTACAGGGGTTTCCTCCTACGAGCAGTACTTC
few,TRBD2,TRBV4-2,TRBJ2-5,CASSQAGVAGGQETQYF,TGTGCCAGCAGCCAAGCTGGGGTAGCGGGGGGGCAAGAGACCCAGTACTTC
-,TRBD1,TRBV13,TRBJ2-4,CASSLELTGMGNIQYF,TGTGCCAGCAGCTTAGAATTGACAGGGATGGGTAACATTCAGTACTTC
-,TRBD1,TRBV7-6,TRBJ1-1,CASSRRQGTPGTEAFF,TGTGCCAGCAGCCGGCGACAGGGAACGCCGGGGACTGAAGCTTTCTTT
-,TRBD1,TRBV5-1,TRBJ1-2,CASSSSGGSGGYTF,TGCGCCAGCAGCTCATCAGGGGGCTCAGGGGGCTACACCTTC
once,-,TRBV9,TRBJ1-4,CASSFNDGGEKLFF,TGTGCCAGCAGCTTTAATGACGGAGGGGAAAAACTGTTTTTT
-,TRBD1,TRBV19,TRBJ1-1,CASSIRTGQNTEAFF,TGTGCCAGTAGTATCCGGACAGGGCAGAACACTGAAGCTTTCTTT
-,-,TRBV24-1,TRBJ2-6,CATLDSSGANVLTF,TGTGCCACCCTTGACAGCTCTGGGGCCAACGTCCTGACTTTC
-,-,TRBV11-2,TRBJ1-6,CASSRQGIYNSPLHF,TGTGCCAGCAGCCGTCAGGGTATCTATAATTCACCCCTCCACTTT
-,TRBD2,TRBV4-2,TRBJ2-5,CASSQVGGAQETQYF,TGTGCCAGCAGCCAAGTCGGGGGGGCCCAAGAGACCCAGTACTTC
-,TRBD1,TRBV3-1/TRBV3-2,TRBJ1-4,CASSSRQGAEKLFF,TGTGCCAGCAGCTCTCGACAGGGTGCTGAAAAACTGTTTTTT
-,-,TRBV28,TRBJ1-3,CASSPSSGLLIGGNTIYF,TGTGCCAGCAGTCCTAGCTCGGGCTTGTTGATCGGAGGAAACACCATATATTTT